This T cell receptor (beta chain) stems from a study of cytomegalovirus exposure and HLA in healthy donors. As for the study in general: There were some 120 million unique TCR beta sequences, drawn from 150 million to 200 million T cells, in an earlier analysis. Findings and caveats of the study: An Asian-associated ancestry cluster reportedly showed fewer N-insertions than the roughly 670-donor mean in a later analysis. Later analysis identified a missense DCLRE1C variant that was linked to TCR beta V- and J-gene trimming.

On this clone itself: Its specificity is not known.

PCR amplification relied on 60 Vbeta primers (plus 13 Jbeta primers). In the authors' methods: Counted up in a later analysis, unique TCR beta chains came to about 80 million, with roughly 11 million shared. Method: immunoSEQ multiplex PCR; TCRdb's copy keeps in-frame clones and lacks some. That table furnishes V, J and clone size, whereas the DNA furnished D and trimming. This table has about 68,000 clones, roughly 77% appearing once. V trimming: 3 bases; J trimming: 3 bases; junction bases outside the gene matches: 5. The CDR3 contains 15 residues. CDR1 and CDR2 (germline): MNHEY, SMNVEV (reference sequence).

Sequencing input: PBMCs. The clonotype originates from a human donor in good health. J is TRBJ1-2 and V is TRBV27; 9 bases are shared with TRBD1. Here the CDR3 reads CASSFLGQGDYGYTF. CDR3 DNA: TGTGCCAGCAGTTTCTTGGGACAGGGAGACTATGGCTACACCTTC.